This T cell receptor beta chain was sequenced in a study of T cell repertoires in cytomegalovirus infection. Study-wide results and limits: HLA-C-restricted CMV clonotypes gave the most frequent clonotype in two of eight donors.

A single record per CDR3 protein comes from TCRdb applying MiXCR to the reads. There are 450,000 to 600,000 distinct CDR3 sequences in the sample; about 11% occur only once, and around 9.6% lies in the top ten. This clonotype came up many times. Antigen specificity is unknown. The source is a human donor in good health (CMV status not recorded). Some clones in this sample may be carry-over from other donors' samples. The specimen sequenced was PBMCs.

CDR3 residues: CASSPPRFFAGVIYEQYF. For the CDR3, the DNA is TGTGCCAGCAGCCCCCCCCGGTTCTTCGCGGGAGTAATTTACGAGCAGTACTTC. The gene calls are TRBV4-2 and TRBJ2-7; TRBD2 matches 7 bases. The CDR3 consists of 18 residues. Germline V CDR1 and CDR2: LGHNA, YNFKEQ. V shed 4 bases and J 4 bases; nucleotides not matched to a gene: 19.